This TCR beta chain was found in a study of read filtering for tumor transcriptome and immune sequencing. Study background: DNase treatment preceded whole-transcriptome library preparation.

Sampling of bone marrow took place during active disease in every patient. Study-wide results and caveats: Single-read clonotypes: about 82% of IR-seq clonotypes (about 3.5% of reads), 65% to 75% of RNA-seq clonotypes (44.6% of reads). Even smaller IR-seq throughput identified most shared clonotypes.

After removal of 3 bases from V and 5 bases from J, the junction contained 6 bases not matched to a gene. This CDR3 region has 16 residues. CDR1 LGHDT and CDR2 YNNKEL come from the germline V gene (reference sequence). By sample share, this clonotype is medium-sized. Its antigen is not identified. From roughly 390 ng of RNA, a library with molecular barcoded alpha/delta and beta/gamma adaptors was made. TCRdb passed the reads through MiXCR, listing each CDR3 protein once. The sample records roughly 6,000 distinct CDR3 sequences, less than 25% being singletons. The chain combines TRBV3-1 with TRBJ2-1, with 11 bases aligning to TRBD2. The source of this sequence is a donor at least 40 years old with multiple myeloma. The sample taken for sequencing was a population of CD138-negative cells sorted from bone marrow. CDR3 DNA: TGTGCCAGCAGCCAGCGGGGACTAGCGGTACACAATGAGCAGTTCTTC. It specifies CASSQRGLAVHNEQFF.